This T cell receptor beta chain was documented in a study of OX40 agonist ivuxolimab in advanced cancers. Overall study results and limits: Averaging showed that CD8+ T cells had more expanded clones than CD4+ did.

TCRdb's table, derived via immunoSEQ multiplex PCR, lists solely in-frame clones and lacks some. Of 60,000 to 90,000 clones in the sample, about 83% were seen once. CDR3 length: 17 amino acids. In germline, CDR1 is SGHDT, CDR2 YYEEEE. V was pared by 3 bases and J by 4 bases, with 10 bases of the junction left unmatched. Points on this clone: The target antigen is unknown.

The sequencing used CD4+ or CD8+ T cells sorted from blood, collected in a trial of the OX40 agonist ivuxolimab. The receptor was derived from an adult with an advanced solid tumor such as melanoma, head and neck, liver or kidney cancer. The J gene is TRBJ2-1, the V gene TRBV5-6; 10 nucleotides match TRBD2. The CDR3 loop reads CASSSALTSGTYNEQFF. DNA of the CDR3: TGTGCCAGCAGCTCGGCCCTTACTAGCGGGACTTACAATGAGCAGTTCTTC.